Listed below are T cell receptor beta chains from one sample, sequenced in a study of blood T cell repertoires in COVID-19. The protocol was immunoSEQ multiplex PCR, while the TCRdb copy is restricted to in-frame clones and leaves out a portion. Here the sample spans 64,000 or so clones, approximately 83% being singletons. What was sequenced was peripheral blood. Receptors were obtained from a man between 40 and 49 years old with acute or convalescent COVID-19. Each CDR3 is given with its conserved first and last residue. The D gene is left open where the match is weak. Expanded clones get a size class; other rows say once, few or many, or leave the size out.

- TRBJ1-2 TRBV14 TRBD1 TGTGCCAGCAGCGGACAGGGGAGAGGCTACACCTTC CASSGQGRGYTF
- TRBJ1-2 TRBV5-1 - TGCGCCAGCAGCTTGACAGGGACCAACTATGGCTACACCTTC CASSLTGTNYGYTF
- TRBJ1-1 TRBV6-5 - TGTGCCAGCAGTTCTTTCACAGGGTCTACTGAAGCTTTCTTT CASSSFTGSTEAFF
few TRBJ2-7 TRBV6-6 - TGTGCCTCAAGGGGTGGGTTGAGGGAGCAGTACTTC CASRGGLREQYF
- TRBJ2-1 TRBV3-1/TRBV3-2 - TGTGCCAGCAGCCAAAGGGGTTTTGGCGATGAGCAGTTCTTC CASSQRGFGDEQFF
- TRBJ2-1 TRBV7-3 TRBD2 TGTGCCAGCAGCTTTAGCGGGGGAATCTACAATGAGCAGTTCTTC CASSFSGGIYNEQFF
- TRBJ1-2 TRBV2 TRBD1 TGTGCCAGCCAGGGACAGGGGGCTAATGGCTACACCTTC CASQGQGANGYTF
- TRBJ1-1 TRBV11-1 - TGTGCCAGCAGCTTGGGGCGGCAAAATGAAGCTTTCTTT CASSLGRQNEAFF
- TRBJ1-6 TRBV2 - TGTGCCAGCACCCCTTCGGGGCGGGAAGATTCACCCCTCCACTTT CASTPSGREDSPLHF
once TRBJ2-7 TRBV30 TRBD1 TGTGCCTGGAGGGGACAGACCTTTGCCGAGCAGTACTTC CAWRGQTFAEQYF
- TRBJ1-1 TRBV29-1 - TGCAGCGTTGGCTACTCCACGAACACTGAAGCTTTCTTT CSVGYSTNTEAFF
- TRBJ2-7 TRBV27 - TGTGCCAGCAGTTTACGGGGAACGTACGAGCAGTACTTC CASSLRGTYEQYF
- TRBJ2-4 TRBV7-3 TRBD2 TGTGCCAGCAGCTTAAATTCCCCCGGGGGGGTGAGGAACATTCAGTACTTC CASSLNSPGGVRNIQYF
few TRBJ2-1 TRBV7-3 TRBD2 TGTGCCAGCAGCTTAGGTGGACTAGCCAAGCAGTTCTTC CASSLGGLAKQFF
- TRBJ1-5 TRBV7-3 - TGTGCCAGCAGCTCTAACAGGAATCAGCCCCAGCATTTT CASSSNRNQPQHF
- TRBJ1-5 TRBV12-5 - TGTGCTAGTGGTCACGATGGCGGTCAGCCCCAGCATTTT CASGHDGGQPQHF
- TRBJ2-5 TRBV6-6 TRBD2 TGTGCCAGCACCACGGCGGGGGGAACGTCGGAGACCCAGTACTTC CASTTAGGTSETQYF
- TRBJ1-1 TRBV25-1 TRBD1 TGTGCCAGCCGATGGACAGGGACCACTGAAGCTTTCTTT CASRWTGTTEAFF
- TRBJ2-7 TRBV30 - TGTGCCTGGAGCAGGGGAAGCGTCGAGCAGTACTTC CAWSRGSVEQYF
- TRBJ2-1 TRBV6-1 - TGTGCCAGCAGTGAACCCATCGACAGTTACCTAGACAATGAGCAGTTCTTC CASSEPIDSYLDNEQFF
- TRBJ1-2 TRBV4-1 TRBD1 TGCGCCAGCTACGGGCCCGACAGGGAGGAAAACTATGGCTACACCTTC CASYGPDREENYGYTF
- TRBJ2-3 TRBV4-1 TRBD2 TGCGCCAGCAGCCCGGGGTTAGCGGGAGAAGATACGCAGTATTTT CASSPGLAGEDTQYF
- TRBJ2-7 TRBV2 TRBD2 TGTGCCAGCGGAGGCCGGGGGGGCTACGAGCAGTACTTC CASGGRGGYEQYF
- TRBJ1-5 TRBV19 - TGTGCCAGTAGTACCCACCGGGACAACCAGCATTTT CASSTHRDNQHF
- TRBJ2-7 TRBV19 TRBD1 TGTGCCAGTAGCGTCGGACAGGGAGCCTACTACGAGCAGTACTTC CASSVGQGAYYEQYF
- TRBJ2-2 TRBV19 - TGTGCCAGTAGTTCCTGGGAGACCGGGGAGCTGTTTTTT CASSSWETGELFF
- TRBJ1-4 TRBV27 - TGTGCCAGCAGTTCAACAGGAATGGGTGAAAAACTGTTTTTT CASSSTGMGEKLFF
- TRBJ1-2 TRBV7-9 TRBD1 TGTGCCAGCACCACGTCCGGACAGGGGTATGGCTACACCTTC CASTTSGQGYGYTF
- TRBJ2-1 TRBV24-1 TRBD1 TGTGCCACCAGTGAGATGGGACAGGTCGAAGAGCAGTTCTTC CATSEMGQVEEQFF
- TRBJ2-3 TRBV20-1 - TGCAGTGCTAGTGACATGGGGACATCAGACACAGATACGCAGTATTTT CSASDMGTSDTDTQYF
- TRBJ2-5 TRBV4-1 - TGCGCCAGCAGCCAGCCAGGGGCCTGGTCGGAGACCCAGTACTTC CASSQPGAWSETQYF
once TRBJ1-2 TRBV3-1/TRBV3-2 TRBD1 TGTGCCAGCAGCCAAACAGGGGCGGAGGGCTACACCTTC CASSQTGAEGYTF
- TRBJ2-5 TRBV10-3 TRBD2 TGTGCCATCAGTGAGTCAGGGACTAGCCGGCTCGCAGAGACCCAGTACTTC CAISESGTSRLAETQYF
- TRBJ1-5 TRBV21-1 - TGTGCCAGCAGCAAAGCGCTAAGTGGTCTCTGGGAGAGGAATCAGCCCCAGCATTTT CASSKALSGLWERNQPQHF
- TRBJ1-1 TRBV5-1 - TGCGCCAGCAGCTTGCAGGGGCACACTGAAGCTTTCTTT CASSLQGHTEAFF
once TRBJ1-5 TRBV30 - TGTGCCTGGACCCGGGGGGCGCAGGGACCCCAGCATTTT CAWTRGAQGPQHF